The 18 T cell receptor beta chains presented below share a single source sample, sequenced in a study of blood T cell repertoires in COVID-19. Profiling relied on immunoSEQ multiplex PCR, and the TCRdb table lists in-frame clones only, not all of them. The sample yields over 200,000 clones, 84% seen once. Sample: PBMCs or T cells enriched from blood (not recorded which). These receptors all come from a man in his fifties or sixties who had recovered from COVID-19.

V gene TRBV11-2 combines with J gene TRBJ1-2; 11 positions agree with TRBD1. Germline lookup yields CDR1 SGHAT and CDR2 FQNNGV. V lost 2 bases and J lost 7; bases outside the gene matches: 9. The CDR3 consists of 16 residues. This CDR3 is CASSLWPRTGGSGYTF. As DNA, the CDR3 is TGTGCCAGCAGCTTATGGCCGCGGACAGGGGGCTCTGGCTACACCTTC.

V is TRBV6-6 and J is TRBJ2-7; perhaps TRBD1 as D (5 bases). Germline assignment: CDR1 MNHNY and CDR2 SVGAGI (reference sequence). CDR3 size: 13 residues. The ends were cut back, 5 bases at V and 0 bases at J, with 8 bases in the middle. The CDR3 is CASSSDSSYEQYF. For the CDR3, the DNA is TGTGCCAGCAGTAGCGACAGCTCCTACGAGCAGTACTTC.

This clone has only one observation. The rearrangement joins TRBV19 to TRBJ1-2; TRBD1 matches at 10 bases. Germline assignment: CDR1 LNHDA and CDR2 SQIVND (reference sequence). CDR3 length equals 17 residues. The trim removed 4 bases at V and 4 bases at J, leaving 12 bases unmatched. The CDR3 DNA sequence: TGTGCCAGTAGTACGTCCCGGGACAGGGGTTGGGGCTATGGCTACACCTTC. It encodes CASSTSRDRGWGYGYTF.

This clone was detected once. The chain carries TRBV5-1 and TRBJ1-2, with 9 bases matching TRBD1. This CDR3 spans 14 amino acids. CDR1 SGHRS and CDR2 YFSETQ come from the germline V gene. V gave up 4 bases and J gave up 3 bases; unmatched junction bases: 4. The CDR3 region is CASSQQGADYGYTF. The CDR3 nucleotides read TGCGCCAGCAGCCAACAGGGGGCCGACTATGGCTACACCTTC.

The DNA of the CDR3 is TGCGCCAGCAGTGGGCGGGGAACCTATAATTCACCCCTCCACTTT. Translated, it gives CASSGRGTYNSPLHF. The chain links TRBV10-1 to TRBJ1-6; D remains ambiguous. Trimming cost V 4 bases and J 2 bases, with 9 bases left between them. CDR1 WNHNN and CDR2 SYGVQD come from the germline V gene (reference sequence). The CDR3 is 15 residues long.

The CDR3 loop is CASSPPGRGFYEQYF. The CDR3 DNA reads TGTGCCAGTAGCCCACCGGGCAGGGGATTCTACGAGCAGTACTTC. This chain joins TRBV19 and TRBJ2-7; tentatively, D is TRBD1 (6 bases). The V end lost 6 bases, the J end lost 3 bases, and 18 bases lay between the germline ends. The germline CDR1 and CDR2 sequences are LNHDA and SQIVND (reference sequence). CDR3 size: 15 residues.

J is TRBJ1-4 and V is TRBV11-1, with a possible D match to TRBD1 (5 bases). Germline CDR1 reads SGHAT; CDR2 reads FQDESV (reference sequence). There are 15 residues in the CDR3. V lost 5 bases and J 12 bases, leaving 22 bases between the germline ends. CDR3 sequence reads: CASSVHRDFGAQLFF. CDR3 bases: TGTGCCAGCAGCGTGCACCGGGACTTCGGGGCTCAACTGTTTTTT.

In its sample, this clone was seen once. This rearrangement joins TRBV12-3 or TRBV12-4 to TRBJ2-1; 7 nucleotides line up with TRBD2. The trim removed 0 bases at V and 7 bases at J, leaving 0 bases unmatched. CDR3 length: 13 amino acids. In DNA form, the CDR3 reads TGTGCCAGCAGTTTAGCGGGGGGGAATGAGCAGTTCTTC. The encoded protein is CASSLAGGNEQFF.

The V call is TRBV7-2, the J call TRBJ2-7; tentatively, D is TRBD2 (6 bases). V lost 1 base to trimming and J lost 5 bases, with 15 bases between them. Germline V gene data show CDR1 as SGHTA and CDR2 as FQGNSA. The CDR3 length is 15 residues. In DNA, the CDR3 is TGTGCCAGCAGCTTAGGAGACCTCCCGGGGGACGAGCAGTACTTC. Its protein is CASSLGDLPGDEQYF.

This clone has a single count. The chain has TRBV5-1 and TRBJ2-1; 10 bases are a match to TRBD1. Germline V gene data show CDR1 as SGHRS and CDR2 as YFSETQ. V gave up 3 bases and J gave up 3 bases; unmatched junction bases: 9. This CDR3 is built from 17 residues. The CDR3 DNA is TGCGCCAGCAGCTCAGAGTACGGGACAGGGGTCTACAATGAGCAGTTCTTC. Protein product: CASSSEYGTGVYNEQFF. Complete variable domain (other parts from reference TRBV5-1 and TRBJ2-1): KAGVTQTPRYLIKTRGQQVTLSCSPISGHRSVSWYQQTPGQGLQFLFEYFSETQRNKGNFPGRFSGRQFSNSRSEMNVSTLELGDSALYLCASSSEYGTGVYNEQFFGPGTRLTVL.

The chain links TRBV6-2 or TRBV6-3 to TRBJ1-1, with D tentatively TRBD1 (6 bases). The CDR3 totals 15 residues. From germline, CDR1 is MNHEY and CDR2 SVGEGT. The V end was cut by 0 bases, the J end by 0 bases, with 8 bases between. The CDR3 protein is CASSYSDSLNTEAFF. DNA for the CDR3: TGTGCCAGCAGTTACTCGGACAGTTTGAACACTGAAGCTTTCTTT.

This sequence joins TRBV5-1 and TRBJ2-7; D perhaps matches TRBD2 (5 bases). With 3 bases removed from V and 5 bases from J, the gap between germline ends came to 18 bases. This CDR3 spans 15 amino acids. CDR1 and CDR2 from the germline V gene are SGHRS and YFSETQ. CDR3 residues: CASSSGNALSDEQYF. In DNA, the CDR3 is TGCGCCAGCAGCTCCGGGAACGCGTTGAGTGACGAGCAGTACTTC.

The DNA of the CDR3 is TGTGCCAGCAGCTTAGAAGTCAACGGGAAAAACATTCAGTACTTC. It is translated as CASSLEVNGKNIQYF. The chain combines TRBV11-2 with TRBJ2-4; no clear D. Trimming removed 0 bases at V and 4 bases at J, with 10 bases between. The CDR3 length is 15 residues. The germline V gene encodes CDR1 SGHAT and CDR2 FQNNGV.

The chain recombines TRBV5-4 with TRBJ1-2; 7 nucleotides match TRBD1. V was pared by 4 bases and J by 5 bases, with 5 bases of the junction left unmatched. The CDR3 consists of 13 residues. The germline gives CDR1 SGHNT, CDR2 YYREEE (reference sequence). CDR3 in amino acids: CASSRGQAYGYTF. The CDR3 DNA sequence: TGTGCCAGCAGCCGCGGACAGGCGTATGGCTACACCTTC.

V usage is TRBV5-1 and J usage is TRBJ2-3; TRBD2 matches at 7 bases. Germline V gene sequence: CDR1 SGHRS, CDR2 YFSETQ. The J segment lost 7 bases and the V segment lost 4 bases, leaving 6 bases of the junction unmatched. This CDR3 is 13 amino acids long. Here the CDR3 DNA reads TGCGCCAGCAGCGAAACCGGGGGGTATACGCAGTATTTT. Translated, it gives CASSETGGYTQYF.

The genes are TRBV2 and TRBJ2-7, with TRBD1 identical over 10 bases. The CDR3 loop spans 15 amino acids. The V and J ends lost 7 bases and 5 bases, in that order; junction bases with no gene match: 11. The germline gives CDR1 SNHLY, CDR2 FYNNEI. The CDR3 bases are TGTGCCAGCACCTCTTTGGGGACAGGGGTCCACGAGCAGTACTTC. Protein sequence: CASTSLGTGVHEQYF.

The chain links TRBV5-6 to TRBJ2-7; 10 bases agree with TRBD1. The CDR3 loop spans 14 amino acids. The germline CDR1 and CDR2 sequences are SGHDT and YYEEEE. With 4 bases clipped from V and 7 bases from J, the junction kept 8 bases outside the gene matches. The CDR3 DNA is TGTGCCAGCAGCACGGACAGGGGGTTTGAGGAGCAGTACTTC. It encodes CASSTDRGFEEQYF.

The chain joins TRBV5-4 to TRBJ1-4; no clear D. The CDR3 extends over 15 amino acids. Germline lookup yields CDR1 SGHNT and CDR2 YYREEE (reference sequence). Trimming stripped 4 bases from V and 3 bases from J, with 13 bases between. CDR3 nucleotide sequence: TGTGCCAGCAGCGGATCCGGGATACCTAATGAAAAACTGTTTTTT. Amino acids: CASSGSGIPNEKLFF.